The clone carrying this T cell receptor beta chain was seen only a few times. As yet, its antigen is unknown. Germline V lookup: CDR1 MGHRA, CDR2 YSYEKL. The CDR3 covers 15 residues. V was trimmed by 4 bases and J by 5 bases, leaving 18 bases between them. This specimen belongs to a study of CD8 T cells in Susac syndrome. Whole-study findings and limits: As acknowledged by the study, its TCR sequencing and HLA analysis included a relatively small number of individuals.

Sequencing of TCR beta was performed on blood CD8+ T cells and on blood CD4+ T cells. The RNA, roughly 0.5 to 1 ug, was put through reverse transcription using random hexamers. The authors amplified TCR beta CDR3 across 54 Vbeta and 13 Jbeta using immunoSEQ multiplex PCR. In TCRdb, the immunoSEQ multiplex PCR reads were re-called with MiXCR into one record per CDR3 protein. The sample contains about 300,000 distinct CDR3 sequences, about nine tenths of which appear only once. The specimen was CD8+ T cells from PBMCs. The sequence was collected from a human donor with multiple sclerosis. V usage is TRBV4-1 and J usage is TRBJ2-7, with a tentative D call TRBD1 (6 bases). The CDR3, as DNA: TGCGCCAGCAGCCTAGAAACAGGGCTGATGAACGAGCAGTACTTC. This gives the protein CASSLETGLMNEQYF.